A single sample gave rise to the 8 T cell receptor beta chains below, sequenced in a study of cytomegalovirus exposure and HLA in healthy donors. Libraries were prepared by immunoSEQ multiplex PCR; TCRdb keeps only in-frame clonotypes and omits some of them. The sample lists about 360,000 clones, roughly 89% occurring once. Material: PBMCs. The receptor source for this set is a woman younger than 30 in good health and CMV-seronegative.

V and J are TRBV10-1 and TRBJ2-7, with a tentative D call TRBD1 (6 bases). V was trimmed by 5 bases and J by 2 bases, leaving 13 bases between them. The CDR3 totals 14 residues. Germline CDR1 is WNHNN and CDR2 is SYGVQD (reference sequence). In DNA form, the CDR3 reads TGCGCCAGCAGTCGGACAGTCCGGCCCTACGAGCAGTACTTC. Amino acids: CASSRTVRPYEQYF.

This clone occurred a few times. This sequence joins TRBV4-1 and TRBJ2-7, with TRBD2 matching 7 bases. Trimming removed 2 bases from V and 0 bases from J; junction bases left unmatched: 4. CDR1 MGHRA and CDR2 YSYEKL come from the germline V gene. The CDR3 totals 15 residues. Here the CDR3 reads CASSQMSGNSYEQYF. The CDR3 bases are TGCGCCAGCAGCCAAATGAGCGGGAACTCCTACGAGCAGTACTTC.

CDR3 nucleotides: TGTGCCAGCAGTCACGGGACAGGGGTCTACGAGCAGTACTTC. This codes for CASSHGTGVYEQYF. The chain combines TRBV28 with TRBJ2-7; 10 positions match TRBD1. Germline CDR1 MDHEN, CDR2 SYDVKM. The ends lost 5 bases at V and 3 bases at J; junction bases unmatched: 4. This CDR3 region has 14 residues.

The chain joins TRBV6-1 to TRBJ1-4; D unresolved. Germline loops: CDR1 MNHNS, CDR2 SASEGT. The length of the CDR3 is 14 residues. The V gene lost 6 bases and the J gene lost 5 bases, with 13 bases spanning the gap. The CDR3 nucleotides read TGTGCCAGCAGCGCGGGGTTATCGAATGAAAAACTGTTTTTT. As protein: CASSAGLSNEKLFF.

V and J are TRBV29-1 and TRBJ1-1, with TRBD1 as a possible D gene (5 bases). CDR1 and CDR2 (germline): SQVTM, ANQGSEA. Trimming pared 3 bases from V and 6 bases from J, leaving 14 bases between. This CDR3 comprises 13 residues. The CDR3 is CSVEQGGPPEAFF. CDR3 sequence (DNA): TGCAGCGTTGAGCAGGGAGGACCCCCTGAAGCTTTCTTT.

CDR3 region: CASSQEGRERKAYGYTF. CDR3 nucleotides: TGTGCCAGCAGCCAAGAGGGCAGGGAACGAAAGGCGTATGGCTACACCTTC. The genes are TRBV4-2 and TRBJ1-2, with D perhaps TRBD1 (5 bases). Germline V gene lookup returns CDR1 LGHNA and CDR2 YNFKEQ. The CDR3 runs to 17 residues. V shed 0 bases and J shed 5 bases, with 19 bases lying between them.

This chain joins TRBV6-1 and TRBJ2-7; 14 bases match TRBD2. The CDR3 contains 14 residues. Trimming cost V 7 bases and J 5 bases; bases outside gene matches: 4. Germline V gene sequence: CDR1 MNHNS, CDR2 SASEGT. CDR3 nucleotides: TGTGCCAGCACTTTGACTAGCGGGAGGGACGAGCAGTACTTC. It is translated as CASTLTSGRDEQYF.

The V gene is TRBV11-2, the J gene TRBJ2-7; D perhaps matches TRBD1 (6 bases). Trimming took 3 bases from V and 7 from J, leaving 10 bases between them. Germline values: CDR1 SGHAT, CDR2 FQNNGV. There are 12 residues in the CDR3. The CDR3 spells CASSFNREEQYF. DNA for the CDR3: TGTGCCAGCAGCTTCAACAGGGAAGAGCAGTACTTC. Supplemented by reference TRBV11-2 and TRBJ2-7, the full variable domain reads EAGVAQSPRYKIIEKRQSVAFWCNPISGHATLYWYQQILGQGPKLLIQFQNNGVVDDSQLPKDRFSAERLKGVDSTLKIQPAKLEDSAVYLCASSFNREEQYFGPGTRLTVT.